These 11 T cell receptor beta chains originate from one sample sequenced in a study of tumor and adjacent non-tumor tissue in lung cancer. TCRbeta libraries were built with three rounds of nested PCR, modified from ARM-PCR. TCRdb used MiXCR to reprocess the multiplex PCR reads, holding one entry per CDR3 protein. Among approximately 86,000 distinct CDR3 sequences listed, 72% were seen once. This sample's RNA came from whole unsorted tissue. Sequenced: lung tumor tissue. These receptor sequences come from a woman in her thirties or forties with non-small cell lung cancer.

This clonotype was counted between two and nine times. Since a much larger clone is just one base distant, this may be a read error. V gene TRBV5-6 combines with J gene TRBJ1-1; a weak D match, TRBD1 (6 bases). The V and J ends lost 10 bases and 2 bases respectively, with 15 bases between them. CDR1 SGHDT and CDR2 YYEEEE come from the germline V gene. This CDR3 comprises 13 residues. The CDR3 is CAARGQLNTEAFF. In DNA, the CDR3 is TGTGCCGCAAGGGGACAATTAAACACTGAAGCTTTCTTT.

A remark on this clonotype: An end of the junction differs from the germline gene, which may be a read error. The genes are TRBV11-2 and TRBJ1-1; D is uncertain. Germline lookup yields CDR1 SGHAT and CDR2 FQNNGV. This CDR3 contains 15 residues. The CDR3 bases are TGTGCCAGCAACTTTTCGGAGACCTACCAAAATGAAGCTCTCTTT. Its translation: CASNFSETYQNEALF.

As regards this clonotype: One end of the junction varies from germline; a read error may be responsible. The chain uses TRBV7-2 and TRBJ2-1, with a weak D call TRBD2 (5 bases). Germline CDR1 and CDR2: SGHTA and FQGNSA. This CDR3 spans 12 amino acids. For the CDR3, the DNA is TGTGCCAGCAGCCGGGGTTTGAATGAGCAGCTCTTC. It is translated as CASSRGLNEQLF.

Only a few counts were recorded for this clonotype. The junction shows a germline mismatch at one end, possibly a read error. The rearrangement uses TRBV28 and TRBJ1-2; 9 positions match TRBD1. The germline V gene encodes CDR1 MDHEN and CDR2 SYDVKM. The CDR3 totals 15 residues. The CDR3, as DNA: TGTGCTAGCAGCGCTTACAGGGGGCTTAACTATGGCTACACCTTC. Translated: CASSAYRGLNYGYTF.

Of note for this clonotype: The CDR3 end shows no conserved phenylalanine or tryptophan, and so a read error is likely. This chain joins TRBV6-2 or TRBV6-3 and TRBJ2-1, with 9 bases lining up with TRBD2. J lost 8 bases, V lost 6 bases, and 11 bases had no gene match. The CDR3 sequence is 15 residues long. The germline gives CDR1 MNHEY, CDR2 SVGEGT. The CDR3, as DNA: TGTGCCAGCAGGCGAAGCGGGGGGTTGTACGATGAGCAGTTCCTC. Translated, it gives CASRRSGGLYDEQFL.

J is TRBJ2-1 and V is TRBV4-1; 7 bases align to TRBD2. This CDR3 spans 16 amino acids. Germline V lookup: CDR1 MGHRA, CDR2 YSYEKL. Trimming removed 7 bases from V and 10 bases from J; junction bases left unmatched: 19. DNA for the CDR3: TGCGCCAGCAACCTGACCGGGACTATCGGGAGTGAGGAGCAGTTCTTC. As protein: CASNLTGTIGSEEQFF.

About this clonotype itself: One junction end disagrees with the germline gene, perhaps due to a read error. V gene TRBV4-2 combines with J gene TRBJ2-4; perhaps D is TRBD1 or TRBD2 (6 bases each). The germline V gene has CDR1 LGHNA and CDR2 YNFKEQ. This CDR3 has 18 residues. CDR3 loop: CVSSPPWTDSGSKNIQYF. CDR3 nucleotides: TGTGTCAGCAGCCCACCATGGACAGATAGCGGATCCAAAAACATTCAGTACTTC.

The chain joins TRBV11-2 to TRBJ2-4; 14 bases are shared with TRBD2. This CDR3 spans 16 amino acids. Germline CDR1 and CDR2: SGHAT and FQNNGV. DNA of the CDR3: TGTACCAACTGCCCTCTGACTAGCGGGAGGGACAACATTCAGTACTTC. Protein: CTNCPLTSGRDNIQYF.

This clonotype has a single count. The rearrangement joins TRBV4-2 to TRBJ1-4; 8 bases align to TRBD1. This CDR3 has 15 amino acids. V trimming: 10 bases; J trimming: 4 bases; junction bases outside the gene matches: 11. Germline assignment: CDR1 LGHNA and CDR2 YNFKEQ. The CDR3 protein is CAIPTGVQSNEKLFF. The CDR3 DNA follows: TGTGCCATCCCGACAGGGGTCCAAAGTAATGAAAAACTGTTTTTT.

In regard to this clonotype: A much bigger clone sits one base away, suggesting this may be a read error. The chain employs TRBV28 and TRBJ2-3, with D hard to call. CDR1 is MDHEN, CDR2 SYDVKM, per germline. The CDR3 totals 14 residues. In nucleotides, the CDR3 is TGTGCCAGCTGTTTAGTCACTACCACAGATACGCAGTATTTT. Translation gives CASCLVTTTDTQYF.

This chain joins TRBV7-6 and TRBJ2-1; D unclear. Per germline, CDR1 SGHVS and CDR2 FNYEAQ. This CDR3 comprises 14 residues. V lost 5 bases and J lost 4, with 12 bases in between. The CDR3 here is CASSIDSPYNEQFF. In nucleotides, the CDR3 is TGTGCCAGCAGCATAGACTCCCCATACAATGAGCAGTTCTTC. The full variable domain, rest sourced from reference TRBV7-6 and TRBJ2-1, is GAGVSQSPRYKVTKRGQDVALRCDPISGHVSLYWYRQALGQGPEFLTYFNYEAQQDKSGLPNDRFSAERPEGSISTLTIQRTEQRDSAMYRCASSIDSPYNEQFFGPGTRLTVL.